Below are 16 T cell receptor beta chains sequenced from a single sample in a study of blood T cells in healthy people across ages. For the second PCR, which ran for roughly 7 to 11 cycles, a sample-barcoded 5' primer and a J-beta primer mix were used. TCRdb re-called the 5' RACE reads through MiXCR, storing one row per CDR3 protein. Of over 750,000 distinct CDR3 sequences listed, just under 25% are singletons. This same sample was also taken into another study, of T cells of mothers and their children.

The sample consisted of blood. The receptors stem from a boy between 10 and 17 years old in good health.

This clonotype came up once. The chain employs TRBV9 and TRBJ2-1; 7 nucleotides line up with TRBD2. Germline-derived CDR1 and CDR2 are SGDLS and YYNGEE. This CDR3 is 16 amino acids long. After removal of 0 bases from V and 5 bases from J, the junction contained 8 bases not matched to a gene. CDR3 loop: CASSVAGGLTHNEQFF. The CDR3 DNA reads as TGTGCCAGCAGCGTAGCGGGAGGCCTCACCCACAATGAGCAGTTCTTC.

This chain uses TRBV11-1 with TRBJ2-1; D remains ambiguous. The V gene's germline CDR1 is SGHAT and CDR2 FQDESV (reference sequence). Trimming pared 0 bases from V and 9 bases from J, leaving 12 bases between. The CDR3 totals 14 residues. The CDR3 sequence: CASSLAPLRGEQFF. The CDR3, as DNA: TGTGCCAGCAGCTTAGCCCCTCTCCGAGGTGAGCAGTTCTTC.

The chain is built from TRBV2 and TRBJ2-3, with D possibly matching TRBD2 (6 bases). Trimming shortened V by 6 bases and J by 7 bases, and 23 bases separated the two germline ends. This CDR3 has 16 amino acids. CDR1 is SNHLY and CDR2 is FYNNEI in the germline V gene. CDR3 residues: CASRGDSGPFGNTQYF. The CDR3 DNA is TGTGCCAGCAGGGGTGATAGCGGACCCTTTGGGAATACGCAGTATTTT.

In this sample, this clonotype turned up a few times. The chain links TRBV5-5 to TRBJ2-6; possibly TRBD1 for D (6 bases). Germline V lookup: CDR1 SGHKS, CDR2 YYEKEE (reference sequence). This CDR3 is 18 amino acids long. V was shortened by 6 bases and J by 0 bases, with 19 bases between the two germline ends. The CDR3 bases are TGTGCCAGCAAGTCGACCGGGACATCCTACTCTGGGGCCAACGTCCTGACTTTC. This encodes CASKSTGTSYSGANVLTF.

The V call is TRBV5-1, the J call TRBJ2-5; perhaps TRBD2 as D (6 bases). This CDR3 has 15 amino acids. Germline loops: CDR1 SGHRS, CDR2 YFSETQ. V dropped 4 bases and J dropped 4 bases, with 17 bases sitting between them. The CDR3 region has the DNA TGCGCCAGCAGCCACAACGACGGGAGAGGAGAGACCCAGTACTTC. Amino acids: CASSHNDGRGETQYF.

The chain joins TRBV5-6 to TRBJ2-3; D is unclear. The CDR3 is made up of 14 amino acids. The V end lost 7 bases, the J end lost 2 bases, and 14 bases lay between the germline ends. Germline V lookup: CDR1 SGHDT, CDR2 YYEEEE. CDR3 loop: CASPLAGNTDTQYF. CDR3 DNA: TGTGCCAGCCCCCTCGCCGGTAACACAGATACGCAGTATTTT.

This chain uses TRBV29-1 with TRBJ2-1; 7 bases line up with TRBD2. This CDR3 comprises 16 residues. V lost 1 base to trimming and J lost 1 base; unmatched junction nucleotides: 7. The germline gives CDR1 SQVTM, CDR2 ANQGSEA. CDR3 DNA sequence: TGCAGCGTTGAAGGCAGCGGGGAGCTTTCCTACAATGAGCAGTTCTTC. Protein: CSVEGSGELSYNEQFF.

V gene TRBV7-8 combines with J gene TRBJ1-1; 9 bases are shared with TRBD1. J lost 11 bases, V lost 6 bases, and 7 bases had no gene match. This CDR3 has 12 amino acids. CDR1 is SGHVS and CDR2 is FQNEAQ in the germline V gene. DNA for the CDR3: TGTGCCAGCAGTATGGACAGGGGTCCCGCTTTCTTT. This encodes CASSMDRGPAFF.

The rearrangement links TRBV28 to TRBJ2-1; D may be TRBD1 (6 bases). The J call may be faulty, since TRBJ2-7 better matches the DNA end. The germline V gene has CDR1 MDHEN and CDR2 SYDVKM. The CDR3 is 14 residues long. The CDR3 spells CASSRRDTVYEQYF. The CDR3 region has the DNA TGTGCCAGCAGCCGTCGGGACACCGTCTACGAGCAGTACTTC.

This clonotype has a handful of counts. The chain joins TRBV5-1 to TRBJ2-3; 10 bases are shared with TRBD2. Germline CDR1 reads SGHRS; CDR2 reads YFSETQ. The ends lost 3 bases at V and 4 bases at J; junction bases unmatched: 5. This CDR3 spans 15 amino acids. The CDR3: CASSSGTSEPDTQYF. The CDR3 DNA reads TGCGCCAGCAGCTCCGGGACTAGCGAGCCAGATACGCAGTATTTT.

The CDR3 sequence is CSARRQYEQYF. In nucleotides, the CDR3 is TGCAGTGCTAGACGACAGTACGAGCAGTACTTC. The gene calls are TRBV20-1 and TRBJ2-7, with a weak D call TRBD1 (5 bases). Trimming left V 2 bases short and J 4 bases short, with 6 bases between. This CDR3 has 11 residues. Germline CDR1 DFQATT, CDR2 SNEGSKA (reference sequence).

The chain carries TRBV27 and TRBJ2-3; D is possibly TRBD1 (6 bases). The CDR3 contains 14 residues. Germline CDR1 MNHEY, CDR2 SMNVEV (reference sequence). Trimming removed 5 bases at V and 3 bases at J, with 12 bases between. The CDR3 reads CASSRYGQTDTQYF. DNA for the CDR3: TGTGCCAGCAGTCGATACGGACAGACAGATACGCAGTATTTT.

This clonotype was seen a few times. The V gene is TRBV12-3 or TRBV12-4, the J gene TRBJ1-1; tentatively, D is TRBD1 (5 bases). Trimming removed 6 bases from V and 7 bases from J, with 12 bases in between. CDR3 length: 12 residues. The CDR3 DNA reads as TGTGCCAGCAGGCCCGACAGTGGTGAAGCTTTCTTT. It yields the protein CASRPDSGEAFF.

This clonotype is a singleton in its sample. V and J are TRBV20-1 and TRBJ2-3; no clear D. Germline-derived CDR1 and CDR2 are DFQATT and SNEGSKA (reference sequence). V was pared by 5 bases and J by 0 bases, with 15 bases between. The CDR3 runs 15 residues. CDR3 nucleotide sequence: TGCAGTGCTGGCCCTTCGAAGACTAGCACAGATACGCAGTATTTT. Translation gives CSAGPSKTSTDTQYF.

The chain has TRBV7-3 and TRBJ1-3; D is ambiguous. The CDR3 consists of 13 residues. V lost 2 bases to trimming and J lost 3 bases, with 5 bases between them. Germline-derived CDR1 and CDR2 are SGHTA and FQGTGA. CDR3 in DNA: TGTGCCAGCAGCTTACAAAATGGAAACACCATATATTTT. This encodes CASSLQNGNTIYF.

This clonotype was detected a few times. This chain joins TRBV20-1 and TRBJ1-1; 8 positions agree with TRBD1. CDR1 and CDR2 from the germline V gene are DFQATT and SNEGSKA (reference sequence). Trimming took 3 bases from V and 4 from J; bases not matched to a gene: 7. The CDR3 runs to 14 residues. The CDR3 DNA is TGCAGTGCTAGGGAGAACAGGGGGGCCACTGAAGCTTTCTTT. It encodes CSARENRGATEAFF.